This T cell receptor (beta chain) was retrieved from a study of T cell repertoires in cytomegalovirus infection. Study-wide background: From public TCR beta signatures came an indication of both CMV infection and matching HLA type. General study results and limits: The ex vivo response was dominated by HLA-C-restricted CMV-specific TCR beta clonotypes. Frequencies of public TCR beta families were cumulated, and this identified carriers of CMV plus the relevant HLA.

The CDR3 is 19 amino acids. Germline values: CDR1 SEHNR, CDR2 FQNEAQ (reference sequence). Losses at the gene ends were 1 base for V and 6 bases for J; bases not matched to a gene: 14. With respect to this clonotype: As yet, its antigen is unknown.

TCRdb re-called the reads with MiXCR, one entry per CDR3 protein. Of a few hundred thousand distinct CDR3 sequences in the sample, around 13% were seen once. The source is a human donor in good health (CMV status not recorded). Some clones in this sample may be carry-over from other donors' samples. The rearrangement uses TRBV7-9 and TRBJ2-1; the match to TRBD2 covers 11 bases. The sample comprised PBMCs. The DNA of the CDR3 is TGTGCCAGCAGCTTAGAATCTGGGTTGTTAGCGGGGGGGCGCAATGAGCAGTTCTTC. Residues: CASSLESGLLAGGRNEQFF.